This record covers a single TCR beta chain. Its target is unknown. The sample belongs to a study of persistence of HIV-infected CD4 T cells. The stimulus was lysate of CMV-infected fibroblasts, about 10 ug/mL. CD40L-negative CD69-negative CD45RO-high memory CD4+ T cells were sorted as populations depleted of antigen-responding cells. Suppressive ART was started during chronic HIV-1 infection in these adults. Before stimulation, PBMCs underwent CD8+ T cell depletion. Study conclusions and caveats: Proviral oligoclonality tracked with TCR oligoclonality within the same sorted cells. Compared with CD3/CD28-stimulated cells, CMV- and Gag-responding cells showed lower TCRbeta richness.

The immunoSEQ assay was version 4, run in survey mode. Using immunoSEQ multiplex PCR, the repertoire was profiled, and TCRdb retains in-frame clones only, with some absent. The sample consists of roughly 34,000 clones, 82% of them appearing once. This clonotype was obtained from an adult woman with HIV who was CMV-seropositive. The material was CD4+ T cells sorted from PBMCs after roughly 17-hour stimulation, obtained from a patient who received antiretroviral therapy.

The CDR3 region has the DNA TGTGCCAGCAGCCAAGGATTTATGAACACTGAAGCTTTCTTT. Protein: CASSQGFMNTEAFF. The rearrangement links TRBV3-1 (or the pseudogene TRBV3-2) to TRBJ1-1; no clear D. Germline V gene data show CDR1 as LGHDT and CDR2 as YNNKEL (reference sequence). This CDR3 is built from 14 residues. V lost 1 base to trimming and J lost 0 bases, with 6 bases between them.